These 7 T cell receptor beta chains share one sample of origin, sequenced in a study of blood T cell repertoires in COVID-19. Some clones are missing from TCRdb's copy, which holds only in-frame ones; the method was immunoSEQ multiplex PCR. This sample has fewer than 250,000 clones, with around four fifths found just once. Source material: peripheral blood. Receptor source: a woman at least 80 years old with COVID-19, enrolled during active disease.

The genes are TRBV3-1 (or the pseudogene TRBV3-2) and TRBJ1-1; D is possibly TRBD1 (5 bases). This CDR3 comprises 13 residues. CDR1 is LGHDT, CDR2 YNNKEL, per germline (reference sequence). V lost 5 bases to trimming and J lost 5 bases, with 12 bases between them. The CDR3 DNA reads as TGTGCCAGCAGCTCGACAGAAAATACTGAAGCTTTCTTT. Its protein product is CASSSTENTEAFF.

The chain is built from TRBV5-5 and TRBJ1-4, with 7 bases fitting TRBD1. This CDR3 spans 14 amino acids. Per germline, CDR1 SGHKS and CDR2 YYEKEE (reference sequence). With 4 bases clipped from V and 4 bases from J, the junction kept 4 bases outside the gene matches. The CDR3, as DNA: TGTGCCAGCAGCCAGGGGACAGTTAATGAAAAACTGTTTTTT. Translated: CASSQGTVNEKLFF.

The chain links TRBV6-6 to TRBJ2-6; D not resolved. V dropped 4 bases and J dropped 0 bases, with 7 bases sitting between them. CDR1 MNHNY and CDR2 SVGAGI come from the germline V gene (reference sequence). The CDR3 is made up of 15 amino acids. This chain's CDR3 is CASSSSISGANVLTF. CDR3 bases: TGTGCCAGCAGTTCCTCCATCTCTGGGGCCAACGTCCTGACTTTC.

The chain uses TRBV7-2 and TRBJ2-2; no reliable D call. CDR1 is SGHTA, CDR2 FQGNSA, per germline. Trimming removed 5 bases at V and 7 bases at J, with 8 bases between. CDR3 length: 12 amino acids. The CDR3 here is CASSAAVGELFF. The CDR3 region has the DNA TGTGCCAGCAGCGCCGCGGTCGGGGAGCTGTTTTTT. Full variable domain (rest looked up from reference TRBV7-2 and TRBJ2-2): GAGVSQSPSNKVTEKGKDVELRCDPISGHTALYWYRQSLGQGLEFLIYFQGNSAPDKSGLPSDRFSAERTGGSVSTLTIQRTQQEDSAVYLCASSAAVGELFFGEGSRLTVL.

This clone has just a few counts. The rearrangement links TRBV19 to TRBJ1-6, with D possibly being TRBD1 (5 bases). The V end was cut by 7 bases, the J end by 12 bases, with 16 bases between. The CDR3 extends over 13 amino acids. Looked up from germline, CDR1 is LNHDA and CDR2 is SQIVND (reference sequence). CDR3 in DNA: TGTGCCAGTACCCTGGGGAGGGACGGACCCCTCCACTTT. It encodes CASTLGRDGPLHF.

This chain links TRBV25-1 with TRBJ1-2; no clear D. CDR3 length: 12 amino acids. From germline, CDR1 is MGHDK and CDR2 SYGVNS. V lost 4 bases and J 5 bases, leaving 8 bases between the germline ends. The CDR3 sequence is CASSGGMYGYTF. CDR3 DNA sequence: TGTGCCAGCAGTGGAGGGATGTATGGCTACACCTTC.

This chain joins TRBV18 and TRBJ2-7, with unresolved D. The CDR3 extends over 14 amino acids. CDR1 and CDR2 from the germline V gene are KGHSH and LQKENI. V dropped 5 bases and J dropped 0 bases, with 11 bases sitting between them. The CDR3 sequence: CASSTTALSYEQYF. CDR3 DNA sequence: TGTGCCAGCTCAACAACAGCTCTCTCCTACGAGCAGTACTTC.